These 8 T cell receptor beta chains share one sample of origin, sequenced in a study of vaccination and CD4 T cells after COVID-19. The assay that was used to sequence DNA from cultured CD4+ T cells was the Oncomine TCR Beta short-read assay. TCRdb passed the PCR reads through MiXCR, listing each CDR3 protein once. This table holds approximately 12,000 distinct CDR3 sequences, 30% found once. Sample treatment: approximately nine-day PBMC culture with coronavirus spike peptide pools or control peptides (ViraFEST assay). These TCRs' antigens remain unknown. Sequencing used cultured CD4+ T cells from blood. The receptors were sampled from a human donor with COVID-19.

This chain uses TRBV20-1 with TRBJ1-2, with D hard to call. CDR1 is DFQATT, CDR2 SNEGSKA, per germline (reference sequence). The CDR3 totals 17 residues. V was shortened by 1 base and J by 5 bases, with 23 bases between the two germline ends. CDR3 protein: CSARVFGRESFVYGYTF. The CDR3, as DNA: TGCAGTGCTAGAGTGTTCGGGAGAGAGTCGTTCGTGTATGGCTACACCTTC.

This clonotype ranks as medium-sized. The chain couples TRBV7-8 to TRBJ1-6; D is uncertain. In germline, CDR1 is SGHVS, CDR2 FQNEAQ. This CDR3 contains 18 residues. Trimming pared 2 bases from V and 3 bases from J, leaving 17 bases between. The CDR3 DNA reads TGTGCCAGCAGCTTAAACAGAAAGCCGAACATCTATAATTCACCCCTCCACTTT. Its translation is CASSLNRKPNIYNSPLHF.

The gene calls are TRBV20-1 and TRBJ1-3; the D gene is possibly TRBD1 (5 bases). Germline V gene data show CDR1 as DFQATT and CDR2 as SNEGSKA (reference sequence). V lost 3 bases and J 4 bases, leaving 7 bases between the germline ends. The CDR3 is made up of 12 amino acids. CDR3 DNA sequence: TGCAGTGCTAGGGAGGGGGGAAACACCATATATTTT. It translates to CSAREGGNTIYF.

This chain joins TRBV27 and TRBJ1-1, with unresolved D. Germline V gene sequence: CDR1 MNHEY, CDR2 SMNVEV (reference sequence). Trimming removed 5 bases at V and 2 bases at J, with 9 bases between. The CDR3 totals 13 residues. DNA of the CDR3: TGTGCCAGCAGTCTCGTACCTAACACTGAAGCTTTCTTT. Amino acids: CASSLVPNTEAFF.

The rearrangement links TRBV9 to TRBJ2-1, with D possibly TRBD2 on 7 matching bases. This CDR3 has 17 residues. Germline assignment: CDR1 SGDLS and CDR2 YYNGEE. Trimming cost V 3 bases and J 4 bases, with 20 bases left between them. CDR3 bases: TGTGCCAGCAGCGCAGCCCCGGGTGCGGGGGCTTACAATGAGCAGTTCTTC. Its translation: CASSAAPGAGAYNEQFF. The whole variable domain, filled in from reference TRBV9 and TRBJ2-1, reads DSGVTQTPKHLITATGQRVTLRCSPRSGDLSVYWYQQSLDQGLQFLIQYYNGEERAKGNILERFSAQQFPDLHSELNLSSLELGDSALYFCASSAAPGAGAYNEQFFGPGTRLTVL.

This clonotype was counted only a few times. The chain combines TRBV20-1 with TRBJ1-4, with 11 positions matching TRBD1. This CDR3 has 15 amino acids. From germline, CDR1 is DFQATT and CDR2 SNEGSKA (reference sequence). The ends lost 6 bases at V and 6 bases at J; junction bases unmatched: 9. The CDR3 nucleotides are TGCAGTGCGAAGGGGACAGGGGGGCTTGATGAAAAACTGTTTTTT. This encodes CSAKGTGGLDEKLFF.

This clonotype was detected only a few times. V is TRBV5-4 and J is TRBJ1-1, with 9 bases aligning to TRBD1. CDR1 is SGHNT and CDR2 is YYREEE in the germline V gene (reference sequence). This CDR3 region has 16 residues. V shed 5 bases, J shed 0 bases, and the junction held 8 bases outside the gene matches. CDR3 nucleotide sequence: TGTGCCAGCAGTAGGGACAGGGCGGCCTTGAACACTGAAGCTTTCTTT. It encodes CASSRDRAALNTEAFF.

V and J are TRBV27 and TRBJ2-7, with TRBD1 matching over 8 bases. The V and J ends lost 5 bases and 3 bases, in that order; junction bases with no gene match: 12. CDR1 is MNHEY and CDR2 is SMNVEV in the germline V gene (reference sequence). The CDR3 consists of 16 residues. This chain's CDR3 is CASSPILDRGSYEQYF. The CDR3 nucleotides are TGTGCCAGCAGTCCAATTTTAGACAGGGGAAGCTACGAGCAGTACTTC.